In its sample, the clone carrying this TCR beta chain was seen a few times. Its antigen is unknown. The data belong to a study of T cells after yellow fever vaccination. General study points: Repertoires obtained by FACS sorting could include abundant clonotypes that entered as contaminants from the bulk population.

Germline loops: CDR1 SGHDT, CDR2 YYEEEE. The ends were cut back, 3 bases at V and 1 base at J, with 10 bases in the middle. The CDR3 totals 14 residues. In TCRdb, the 5' RACE reads were re-called with MiXCR into one record per CDR3 protein. The table records hundreds of thousands of distinct CDR3 sequences, roughly 14% of them present only once. This receptor was taken from a man aged 25-45 years who received the YFV17D yellow fever vaccine. The material was PBMCs, obtained on the day of the yellow fever booster vaccination. V usage is TRBV5-6 and J usage is TRBJ2-5; possibly TRBD2 for D (5 bases). The DNA for the CDR3 is TGTGCCAGCAGCTCCTGGGAGTTCCAAGAGACCCAGTACTTC. Protein sequence: CASSSWEFQETQYF.